This TCR beta chain was sequenced during a study of OX40 agonist ivuxolimab in advanced cancers. At the level of the study: Cohort: about 80% men, mean age about 60, aged roughly 23 to 79.

Looked up from germline, CDR1 is SNHLY and CDR2 is FYNNEI. The CDR3 is 14 residues long. V gave up 4 bases and J gave up 2 bases, with 12 bases separating them. Method: immunoSEQ multiplex PCR; TCRdb's copy keeps in-frame clones and lacks some. The table lists roughly 70,000 clones, roughly 87% of them singletons. The source of this sequence is an adult with an advanced solid tumor such as melanoma, head and neck, liver or kidney cancer. The sequencing here drew on CD4+ or CD8+ T cells sorted from blood, taken in a trial of the OX40 agonist ivuxolimab. The chain joins TRBV2 to TRBJ2-7, with unresolved D. CDR3: CASSGAAGAYEQYF. DNA for the CDR3: TGTGCCAGCAGTGGGGCAGCAGGAGCCTACGAGCAGTACTTC. The entire variable domain, with the rest obtained from reference TRBV2 and TRBJ2-7, is as follows: EPEVTQTPSHQVTQMGQEVILRCVPISNHLYFYWYRQILGQKVEFLVSFYNNEISEKSEIFDDQFSVERPDGSNFTLKIRSTKLEDSAMYFCASSGAAGAYEQYFGPGTRLTVT.